This record concerns one T cell receptor (beta chain) sequence. Its antigen is unidentified. Using immunoSEQ multiplex PCR, the repertoire was profiled, and TCRdb retains in-frame clones only, with some absent. The sample holds about 110,000 clones, 88% seen once. This sample was included in a study of T cell responses to AZD1222 COVID-19 vaccine. Findings and limits, study-wide: Rises in breadth and depth of Spike-specific TCRs came after two AZD1222 doses. Baseline seropositivity occurred in only a handful of AZD1222 recipients.

The sequence was obtained from an adult in good health. The input for sequencing was peripheral blood, taken on day 0 of AZD1222 vaccination.

CDR3 in amino acids: CASRRVTGELFF. The CDR3 DNA follows: TGTGCCAGTAGAAGGGTCACCGGGGAGCTGTTTTTT. The chain employs TRBV19 and TRBJ2-2; no firm D call. Germline CDR1 is LNHDA and CDR2 is SQIVND (reference sequence). This CDR3 has 12 amino acids. The V gene lost 6 bases and the J gene lost 4 bases, with 6 bases spanning the gap.